This TCR beta chain emerged from a study of shared clonotypes between healthy human individuals. Regarding the study as a whole: Larger estimated richness was generally recorded for naive subsets relative to memory subsets. Compared with clonotypes that all four donors shared, non-shared clonotypes had lower generation probabilities.

Regarding this clone: Its antigen is as yet unknown.

The junction had 7 bases not matched to a gene; V was cut back by 0 bases and J by 6 bases. CDR3 length equals 16 residues. Germline values: CDR1 LGHNA, CDR2 YNFKEQ. Partitioning of CD4+ cells yielded a CD45RA+ naive subset and a CD45RA-negative memory subset. Clones were sequenced by immunoSEQ multiplex PCR, and TCRdb holds only the in-frame ones, with some missing. This sample carries over a million clones, 70% to 80% of them seen once, and the ten largest clones take around 0.47%. Sequenced input: memory CD4+ T cells from PBMCs. Subset: CD45RA-negative fraction. The receptor comes from a young man in good health. Some clones in this sample may be carry-over from other donors' samples. This rearrangement joins TRBV4-2 to TRBJ2-1, with TRBD2 matching over 8 bases. Written as DNA, the CDR3 is TGTGCCAGCAGCCAAGATGACGGGAGGGGTCTCAATGAGCAGTTCTTC. Translated, it gives CASSQDDGRGLNEQFF.